This TCR beta chain was captured in a study of T cell repertoires in cytomegalovirus infection (dated by TCRdb to 2018 to 2020). Context from the whole study: Donor HLA type was relevant to the analysis, because carriage of CMV infection together with the matching HLA type was indicated by public TCR beta signatures.

This clonotype was detected many times. There is no known antigen for this receptor. No base quality information exists; no much larger clone differs at one position. What the work shows at the level of the full study, not this receptor alone: In both this cohort and an independent roughly 330-donor cohort, the cumulative frequency of public TCR beta family members distinguished carriers of CMV infection plus the relevant HLA type. In the ex vivo response, HLA-C-restricted CMV-specific TCR beta clonotypes were dominant, and in two of eight donors the single most frequent clonotype came from this HLA-C-restricted group.

Per the germline V gene, SGHTA is the CDR1 and FQGNSA is the CDR2. Taken from cysteine to phenylalanine, the CDR3 has 15 residues. CDR3 DNA only is kept here, 45 bases in frame from base 1. V ends up 4 bases short and J 7 bases short, with an unmatched junction base count of 8. Reads for this sample came from an Illumina HiSeq 1500. TCRdb trimmed the raw reads at Q25, called clones with MiXCR and kept productive beta chains. Each CDR3 protein appears once, grouped with its most common genes and DNA. Here the sample has about 440,000 distinct CDR3 sequences; approximately 31% occur a single time. The ten largest clones represent roughly 15% of the sample.

This receptor was identified in a human donor in good health (CMV status not recorded). Some clones in this sample may be carry-over from other donors' samples. The chain couples TRBV7-2 to TRBJ2-1; 9 bases in the junction line up with TRBD1. Sequencing was performed on PBMCs. The CDR3 in this case is CASSSPGQGKNEQFF. The DNA sequence follows: TGTGCCAGCAGCTCACCGGGACAGGGTAAAAATGAGCAGTTCTTC.